This TCR beta chain was sequenced during a study of T cells after yellow fever vaccination. By 5'RACE template switching, TCR cDNA was produced, with a universal primer site and UMIs added in the process. TCRdb analysed the 5' RACE reads with MiXCR anew, one entry per CDR3 protein. The sample has 610,000 or so distinct CDR3 sequences; about 12% are singletons. This clonotype was seen a few times. Sequenced here: PBMCs, sampled on the day of the yellow fever booster vaccination. This clonotype originated in a young man who received the YFV17D yellow fever vaccine.

The CDR3 loop is CASSFYTGALGETQYF. In nucleotides, the CDR3 is TGCGCCAGCAGCTTTTATACGGGGGCATTGGGAGAGACCCAGTACTTC. The chain has TRBV5-1 and TRBJ2-5; D tentatively reads TRBD1 or TRBD2 (6 bases each). Germline CDR1 SGHRS, CDR2 YFSETQ. The V end was cut by 2 bases, the J end by 4 bases, with 18 bases between. CDR3 size: 16 residues.